The 20 T cell receptor beta chains presented below share a single source sample, sequenced in a study of graft-versus-host responses after intestinal transplantation. TCRdb's copy holds only in-frame clones and misses some; the assay was immunoSEQ multiplex PCR. This sample carries roughly 19,000 clones, around 95% of them seen once, and the ten largest clones take 0.65% to 0.95%. This specimen was PBMCs, taken 23 days after intestinal transplant. The receptors stem from a human patient who received an intestinal transplant, so some T cells may come from the graft donor.

This chain joins TRBV5-4 and TRBJ2-1; 7 positions agree with TRBD2. The CDR3 extends over 17 amino acids. Trimming took 0 bases from V and 0 from J; bases not matched to a gene: 6. Germline CDR1 SGHNT, CDR2 YYREEE (reference sequence). The CDR3 reads CASSLAGTTRSYNEQFF. CDR3 bases: TGTGCCAGCAGCTTGGCCGGGACTACCCGCTCCTACAATGAGCAGTTCTTC.

The rearrangement links TRBV19 to TRBJ2-7; D possibly uses TRBD1 or TRBD2 (5 bases each). The ends were cut back, 3 bases at V and 0 bases at J, with 9 bases in the middle. The CDR3 totals 14 residues. CDR1 LNHDA and CDR2 SQIVND come from the germline V gene (reference sequence). CDR3 coding DNA: TGTGCCAGTAGTATGGGGGTGAGCTCCTACGAGCAGTACTTC. Translation: CASSMGVSSYEQYF.

The rearrangement uses TRBV23-1 and TRBJ2-3, with unresolved D. TRBV23-1 is identified as an open reading frame with a role that is uncertain. The CDR3 extends over 11 amino acids. The V end lost 7 bases, the J end lost 5 bases, and 7 bases lay between the germline ends. The CDR3 sequence is CASNPIDTQYF. Here the CDR3 DNA reads TGCGCCAGCAATCCAATAGATACGCAGTATTTT.

The chain recombines TRBV7-8 with TRBJ1-2, with D perhaps matching TRBD1 (5 bases). V was clipped by 0 bases and J by 6 bases, with 17 bases between them. Germline CDR1 is SGHVS and CDR2 is FQNEAQ. The CDR3 length is 16 residues. As DNA, the CDR3 is TGTGCCAGCAGCTTAGCGCCGGGGCAGGGACCCGATGGCTACACCTTC. Amino acids: CASSLAPGQGPDGYTF.

This chain joins TRBV4-1 and TRBJ2-7; D is ambiguous. Trimming pared 3 bases from V and 2 bases from J, leaving 8 bases between. The CDR3 is 13 residues long. Per the germline V gene, CDR1 is MGHRA and CDR2 is YSYEKL. CDR3 sequence (DNA): TGCGCCAGCAGCCATACAGCACCCTACGAGCAGTACTTC. Protein: CASSHTAPYEQYF.

The rearrangement uses TRBV4-1 and TRBJ2-2; D is possibly TRBD1 (5 bases). Germline values: CDR1 MGHRA, CDR2 YSYEKL. Trimming stripped 6 bases from V and 1 base from J, with 12 bases between. The CDR3 covers 15 residues. The CDR3 is CASSSDNLNTGELFF. CDR3 sequence (DNA): TGCGCCAGCAGTTCGGACAATTTGAACACCGGGGAGCTGTTTTTT.

DNA of the CDR3: TGTGCCTGGAACAGTAAGGCCCTATCCTACGAGCAGTACTTC. Translation gives CAWNSKALSYEQYF. The chain joins TRBV30 to TRBJ2-7; no definite D call. V was shortened by 4 bases and J by 1 base, with 14 bases between the two germline ends. The germline V gene has CDR1 GTSNPN and CDR2 SVGIG (reference sequence). The CDR3 sequence is 14 residues long.

The V gene is TRBV5-1, the J gene TRBJ2-1; 7 bases agree with TRBD1. Germline V gene lookup returns CDR1 SGHRS and CDR2 YFSETQ. Trimming at V came to 4 bases and at J to 0 bases, leaving 4 bases not matched to a gene. The CDR3 runs to 15 residues. The chain's CDR3 is CASSAGTASYNEQFF. CDR3 DNA: TGCGCCAGCAGCGCCGGGACAGCCTCCTACAATGAGCAGTTCTTC.

The rearrangement uses TRBV5-6 and TRBJ1-1; D is perhaps TRBD1 (6 bases). The CDR3 length is 15 residues. Germline V CDR1 and CDR2: SGHDT, YYEEEE. V gave up 6 bases and J gave up 2 bases, with 17 bases separating them. CDR3 bases: TGTGCCAGCAAAGAACAGGGAGATGTAAACACTGAAGCTTTCTTT. Translation: CASKEQGDVNTEAFF.

The chain has TRBV9 and TRBJ2-1; the D is unclear. This CDR3 comprises 14 residues. Germline V gene data show CDR1 as SGDLS and CDR2 as YYNGEE. The germline V and J ends were trimmed by 0 bases and 5 bases, with 9 bases remaining between them. For the CDR3, the DNA is TGTGCCAGCAGCGTAGTGGCAGTCGACAATGAGCAGTTCTTC. This encodes CASSVVAVDNEQFF.

This rearrangement joins TRBV27 to TRBJ2-1; weak D call: TRBD1 (6 bases). V dropped 3 bases and J dropped 5 bases, with 14 bases sitting between them. Germline CDR1 is MNHEY and CDR2 is SMNVEV (reference sequence). The CDR3 spans 15 residues. CDR3 DNA: TGTGCCAGCAGTTTGGCGAAAGGGGGACACAATGAGCAGTTCTTC. It specifies CASSLAKGGHNEQFF.

The chain is built from TRBV5-4 and TRBJ2-7; TRBD2 matches 10 bases. Germline values: CDR1 SGHNT, CDR2 YYREEE (reference sequence). This CDR3 region has 13 residues. Trimming took 2 bases from V and 7 from J; bases not matched to a gene: 3. CDR3 region: CASSFASGSEQYF. In DNA form, the CDR3 reads TGTGCCAGCAGCTTTGCTAGCGGGAGTGAGCAGTACTTC.

The V call is TRBV4-2, the J call TRBJ2-3; 11 nucleotides align to TRBD2. The CDR3 is made up of 18 amino acids. V lost 2 bases and J lost 6; bases outside the gene matches: 13. Per the germline V gene, CDR1 is LGHNA and CDR2 is YNFKEQ. The CDR3 nucleotides are TGTGCCAGCAGCCAAAGGATCATAGCGGGAGGGCCTATCGATACGCAGTATTTT. Residues: CASSQRIIAGGPIDTQYF.

The chain recombines TRBV7-3 with TRBJ1-2; no firm D call. Germline V gene lookup returns CDR1 SGHTA and CDR2 FQGTGA. This CDR3 has 13 residues. V was shortened by 0 bases and J by 9 bases, with 11 bases between the two germline ends. The chain's CDR3 is CASSLTLGSSYTF. CDR3 bases: TGTGCCAGCAGCTTAACCCTAGGGAGCAGCTACACCTTC.

The chain couples TRBV29-1 to TRBJ2-7, with TRBD2 as a possible D gene (7 bases). CDR1 is SQVTM and CDR2 is ANQGSEA in the germline V gene. The CDR3 sequence is 16 residues long. V was pared by 8 bases and J by 0 bases, with 23 bases between. The CDR3 loop reads CSTQGYPGGSSYEQYF. In DNA form, the CDR3 reads TGCAGCACCCAGGGGTACCCGGGGGGAAGCTCCTACGAGCAGTACTTC.

This clone occurred once. The CDR3 protein is CASSIRAGDTHQPQHF. For the CDR3, the DNA is TGTGCCAGTAGTATCCGAGCCGGGGACACTCATCAGCCCCAGCATTTT. The V and J genes are TRBV19 and TRBJ1-5, with D maybe TRBD1 (6 bases). The CDR3 extends over 16 amino acids. Germline assignment: CDR1 LNHDA and CDR2 SQIVND (reference sequence). The V gene lost 3 bases and the J gene lost 5 bases, with 17 bases spanning the gap.

The chain carries TRBV7-8 and TRBJ1-1, with no clear D. Trimming shortened V by 2 bases and J by 1 base, and 5 bases separated the two germline ends. The germline V gene encodes CDR1 SGHVS and CDR2 FQNEAQ. The CDR3 loop spans 13 amino acids. In nucleotides, the CDR3 is TGTGCCAGCAGCTTACTAGCGAACACTGAAGCTTTCTTT. Residues: CASSLLANTEAFF.

The chain combines TRBV11-3 with TRBJ2-7; D is unresolved. Germline V gene lookup returns CDR1 SGHNT and CDR2 YENEEA. The CDR3 sequence is 15 residues long. Trimming removed 1 base from V and 1 base from J, with 11 bases in between. The CDR3: CASSLGTTSSYEQYF. The DNA of the CDR3 is TGTGCCAGCAGCTTAGGAACAACCAGTTCCTACGAGCAGTACTTC.

This sequence joins TRBV9 and TRBJ2-1; D is uncertain. V dropped 7 bases and J dropped 4 bases, with 9 bases sitting between them. Germline CDR1 and CDR2: SGDLS and YYNGEE. The CDR3 covers 12 residues. The CDR3 protein is CASSLGYNEQFF. The DNA for the CDR3 is TGTGCCAGCTCCCTCGGATACAATGAGCAGTTCTTC.

The genes are TRBV10-3 and TRBJ2-3, with D possibly matching TRBD1 (5 bases). V dropped 6 bases and J dropped 4 bases, with 8 bases sitting between them. The CDR3 length is 12 residues. The V gene's germline CDR1 is ENHRY and CDR2 SYGVKD. CDR3 sequence: CAIRGPSDTQYF. The CDR3 DNA reads TGTGCCATCAGGGGGCCCTCAGATACGCAGTATTTT.